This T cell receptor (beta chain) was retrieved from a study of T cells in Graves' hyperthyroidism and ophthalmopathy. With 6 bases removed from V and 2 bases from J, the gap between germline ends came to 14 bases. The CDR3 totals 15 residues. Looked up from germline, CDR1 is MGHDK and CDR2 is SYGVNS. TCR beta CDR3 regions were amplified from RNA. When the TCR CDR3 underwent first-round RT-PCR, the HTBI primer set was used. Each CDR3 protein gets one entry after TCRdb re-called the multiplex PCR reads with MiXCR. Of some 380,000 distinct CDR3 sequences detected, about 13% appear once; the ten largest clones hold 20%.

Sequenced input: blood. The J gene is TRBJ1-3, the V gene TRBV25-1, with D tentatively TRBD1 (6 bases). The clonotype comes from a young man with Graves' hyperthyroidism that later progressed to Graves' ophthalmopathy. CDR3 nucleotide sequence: TGTGCCAGCAGCGAGACGACAGGTCCTGGAAACACCATATATTTT. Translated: CASSETTGPGNTIYF.